Below are 23 T cell receptor beta chains sequenced from a single sample in a study of control samples from healthy donors and cancer patients. Profiling relied on immunoSEQ multiplex PCR, and the TCRdb table lists in-frame clones only, not all of them. The table lists over 110,000 clones, 75% to 90% of them singletons, with approximately 9% in the top ten. The sequenced sample was blood. The receptors stem from a woman aged 25 to 45 in good health.

CDR3 region: CASSQGTGNQPQHF. The CDR3 DNA reads as TGTGCCAGCAGCCAAGGGACAGGGAATCAGCCCCAGCATTTT. The chain couples TRBV3-1 (or the pseudogene TRBV3-2) to TRBJ1-5; 8 nucleotides match TRBD1. CDR3 length equals 14 residues. Germline-derived CDR1 and CDR2 are LGHDT and YNNKEL (reference sequence). Trimming at V came to 1 base and at J to 4 bases, leaving 0 bases not matched to a gene.

CDR3 sequence reads: CASTPGVGNTGELFF. The CDR3 nucleotides read TGTGCCAGCACCCCGGGCGTCGGTAACACCGGGGAGCTGTTTTTT. The rearrangement links TRBV27 to TRBJ2-2; D call uncertain. Trimming left V 7 bases short and J 2 bases short, with 14 bases between. In germline, CDR1 is MNHEY, CDR2 SMNVEV (reference sequence). This CDR3 spans 15 amino acids.

The chain uses TRBV5-1 and TRBJ1-2; 12 nucleotides agree with TRBD1. Per the germline V gene, CDR1 is SGHRS and CDR2 is YFSETQ. This CDR3 is 14 amino acids long. V lost 2 bases to trimming and J lost 8 bases; unmatched junction nucleotides: 4. The chain's CDR3 is CASSLGTGGRGYTF. The CDR3 DNA reads TGCGCCAGCAGCTTAGGGACAGGGGGCAGGGGCTACACCTTC.

This chain connects TRBV25-1 to TRBJ1-1; D unresolved. Trimming shortened V by 6 bases and J by 5 bases, and 16 bases separated the two germline ends. There are 14 residues in the CDR3. Germline V lookup: CDR1 MGHDK, CDR2 SYGVNS. The CDR3 spells CASRTTAIGTEAFF. In DNA form, the CDR3 reads TGTGCCAGCAGAACGACCGCGATTGGGACTGAAGCTTTCTTT.

The V call is TRBV11-2, the J call TRBJ2-6, with D tentatively TRBD1 (6 bases). The CDR3 extends over 16 amino acids. Germline assignment: CDR1 SGHAT and CDR2 FQNNGV. V dropped 5 bases and J dropped 2 bases, with 13 bases sitting between them. The CDR3 reads CASSPSPGAGANVLTF. Written as DNA, the CDR3 is TGTGCCAGCAGCCCGAGTCCAGGGGCTGGGGCCAACGTCCTGACTTTC.

This rearrangement joins TRBV15 to TRBJ2-3, with 7 nucleotides matching TRBD1. Germline trimming cut 0 bases from V and 5 bases from J; bases unmatched to any gene: 8. Per the germline V gene, CDR1 is LNHNV and CDR2 is YYDKDF (reference sequence). The CDR3 extends over 16 amino acids. Here the CDR3 reads CATSRDPAGGGDTQYF. The CDR3 DNA reads TGTGCCACCAGCAGAGATCCCGCAGGGGGTGGAGATACGCAGTATTTT.

This chain uses TRBV29-1 with TRBJ1-1; a weak D match, TRBD1 (5 bases). V lost 2 bases and J 4 bases, leaving 20 bases between the germline ends. From germline, CDR1 is SQVTM and CDR2 ANQGSEA. This CDR3 has 16 residues. CDR3 bases: TGCAGCGTTGAATCGGACACCTCCCAAGTTGGCACTGAAGCTTTCTTT. Residues: CSVESDTSQVGTEAFF.

V is TRBV3-1 (or the pseudogene TRBV3-2) and J is TRBJ1-1; 9 positions match TRBD1. The V segment lost 3 bases and the J segment 1 base; nucleotides outside the gene matches: 3. The CDR3 covers 15 residues. In germline, CDR1 is LGHDT, CDR2 YNNKEL (reference sequence). The CDR3 DNA reads TGTGCCAGCAGCCATGGGGACAGGGCGAACACTGAAGCTTTCTTT. This translates into CASSHGDRANTEAFF.

The chain links TRBV6-2 or TRBV6-3 to TRBJ2-3, with D perhaps TRBD2 (5 bases). This CDR3 has 13 residues. CDR1 and CDR2 from the germline V gene are MNHEY and SVGEGT. Trimming took 6 bases from V and 3 from J, leaving 10 bases between them. The CDR3: CASSYTRTDTQYF. The CDR3 region has the DNA TGTGCCAGCAGCTATACTAGGACAGATACGCAGTATTTT.

V and J are TRBV6-4 and TRBJ1-2; D perhaps matches TRBD1 (5 bases). CDR3 length: 16 residues. V was pared by 0 bases and J by 6 bases, with 17 bases between. The germline V gene has CDR1 MRHNA and CDR2 SNTAGT. This chain's CDR3 is CASSDSQAGRGDGYTF. The CDR3 nucleotides are TGTGCCAGCAGTGACTCCCAGGCCGGGAGAGGGGATGGCTACACCTTC.

This clone was seen a handful of times. The chain has TRBV18 and TRBJ2-7; 9 bases match TRBD2. Germline CDR1 reads KGHSH; CDR2 reads LQKENI. This CDR3 spans 16 amino acids. Trimming took 2 bases from V and 7 from J; bases not matched to a gene: 12. CDR3 amino acids: CASSPVGLAQGGEQYF. The CDR3 DNA sequence: TGTGCCAGCTCACCAGTGGGACTAGCCCAGGGGGGAGAGCAGTACTTC.

The rearrangement joins TRBV5-1 to TRBJ2-5; 10 bases match TRBD2. CDR1 and CDR2 (germline): SGHRS, YFSETQ. The CDR3 spans 17 residues. With V trimmed by 1 base and J by 2 bases, 8 bases remained unmatched. The CDR3 DNA is TGCGCCAGCAGCTTGTCGGCTAGCGGGAGATTTCAAGAGACCCAGTACTTC. This gives the protein CASSLSASGRFQETQYF. The full variable domain, its missing parts supplied by reference TRBV5-1 and TRBJ2-5, is KAGVTQTPRYLIKTRGQQVTLSCSPISGHRSVSWYQQTPGQGLQFLFEYFSETQRNKGNFPGRFSGRQFSNSRSEMNVSTLELGDSALYLCASSLSASGRFQETQYFGPGTRLLVL.

Worth noting for this clone: In the same sample, other DNA sequences code for this CDR3. This sequence joins TRBV12-3 or TRBV12-4 and TRBJ2-3; D uncertain. The CDR3 is 12 amino acids. Trimming removed 6 bases from V and 0 bases from J, with 4 bases in between. The CDR3 sequence: CASSTSTDTQYF. As DNA, the CDR3 is TGTGCCAGCAGCACTAGCACAGATACGCAGTATTTT.

The chain uses TRBV3-1 (or the pseudogene TRBV3-2) and TRBJ2-2, with 11 bases identical to TRBD2. The V and J ends lost 1 base and 8 bases, in that order; junction bases with no gene match: 0. The CDR3 covers 14 residues. CDR1 and CDR2 (germline): LGHDT, YNNKEL (reference sequence). CDR3 residues: CASSQGLAGGELFF. CDR3 sequence (DNA): TGTGCCAGCAGCCAAGGACTAGCGGGAGGGGAGCTGTTTTTT.

The chain recombines TRBV29-1 with TRBJ2-3; 11 bases line up with TRBD2. V was pared by 8 bases and J by 1 base, with 8 bases of the junction left unmatched. CDR1 and CDR2 from the germline V gene are SQVTM and ANQGSEA. The CDR3 runs 15 residues. CDR3 loop: CSTNGGLAGTDTQYF. The DNA of the CDR3 is TGCAGCACCAACGGGGGACTAGCGGGCACAGATACGCAGTATTTT.

A note on this clone: This sample includes further DNA sequences coding for the same CDR3. CDR3 sequence: CASSSRNQPQHF. The DNA for the CDR3 is TGTGCCAGCAGTTCCCGGAATCAGCCCCAGCATTTT. The chain uses TRBV27 and TRBJ1-5; D gene unclear. The germline V and J ends were trimmed by 4 bases and 4 bases, with 5 bases remaining between them. Germline values: CDR1 MNHEY, CDR2 SMNVEV (reference sequence). The CDR3 runs 12 residues.

This clone has more than one count but fewer than ten. The chain couples TRBV6-2 or TRBV6-3 to TRBJ2-3; 14 nucleotides align to TRBD2. The CDR3 has 18 residues. CDR1 and CDR2 (germline): MNHEY, SVGEGT. V lost 2 bases and J lost 4; bases outside the gene matches: 8. The DNA of the CDR3 is TGTGCCAGCAGTTACCGGGGGACTAGCGGGAGTGTGGCAGATACGCAGTATTTT. It translates to CASSYRGTSGSVADTQYF.

The chain joins TRBV10-3 to TRBJ2-1; D could derive from TRBD1 or TRBD2 (7 bases each). V was pared by 10 bases and J by 5 bases, with 18 bases between. The CDR3 length is 14 residues. The germline gives CDR1 ENHRY, CDR2 SYGVKD. CDR3 protein: CATQASGTDNEQFF. The CDR3 bases are TGTGCCACCCAGGCCAGCGGGACAGACAATGAGCAGTTCTTC.

V gene TRBV11-3 combines with J gene TRBJ2-2; TRBD2 is a possible D gene (5 bases). Trimming removed 4 bases from V and 3 bases from J, with 15 bases in between. CDR1 is SGHNT, CDR2 YENEEA, per germline. CDR3 size: 16 residues. The chain's CDR3 is CASSSRTRGYTGELFF. The CDR3 DNA is TGTGCCAGCAGCTCCCGGACTCGCGGGTACACCGGGGAGCTGTTTTTT.

J is TRBJ2-2 and V is TRBV27; 11 bases fit TRBD1. CDR1 and CDR2 (germline): MNHEY, SMNVEV (reference sequence). The CDR3 runs 16 residues. The V and J ends lost 5 bases and 3 bases, in that order; junction bases with no gene match: 5. The DNA of the CDR3 is TGTGCCAGCAGTGCCCAGGGACAGGGGGACACCGGGGAGCTGTTTTTT. This sequence encodes CASSAQGQGDTGELFF.

The V and J genes are TRBV6-6 and TRBJ2-7; 8 positions agree with TRBD2. This CDR3 is 11 amino acids long. Germline V lookup: CDR1 MNHNY, CDR2 SVGAGI (reference sequence). The trim removed 10 bases at V and 3 bases at J, leaving 2 bases unmatched. CDR3 in DNA: TGTGCCATCGGGGGGGGCTACGAGCAGTACTTC. Protein: CAIGGGYEQYF.

V gene TRBV3-1 (or the pseudogene TRBV3-2) combines with J gene TRBJ1-2, with D perhaps TRBD1 (5 bases). V lost 0 bases and J 12 bases, leaving 11 bases between the germline ends. This CDR3 region has 12 residues. From germline, CDR1 is LGHDT and CDR2 YNNKEL (reference sequence). CDR3 nucleotide sequence: TGTGCCAGCAGCCAAGAGGGGCGGGGGAACACCTTC. Its protein product is CASSQEGRGNTF.

This rearrangement joins TRBV19 to TRBJ1-1; 7 nucleotides align to TRBD1. The CDR3 has 16 residues. Germline CDR1 LNHDA, CDR2 SQIVND (reference sequence). With V trimmed by 5 bases and J by 5 bases, 14 bases remained unmatched. The CDR3: CASSEGTLGRGTEAFF. The CDR3 DNA sequence: TGTGCCAGTAGTGAGGGGACCCTGGGCAGGGGGACTGAAGCTTTCTTT.